The 18 T cell receptor beta chains reported below all come from one sample, sequenced in a study of cytomegalovirus exposure and HLA in healthy donors (dated by TCRdb to the late 2010s). Libraries were prepared through the immunoSEQ multiplex PCR assay. The multiplex PCR relied on a mix of 60 forward primers for TCR Vbeta segments and 13 reverse primers for TCR Jbeta segments. The table was pulled from immuneACCESS by TCRdb, which kept in-frame rearrangements only. Such tables lose some clones; where checked, under half of the loss comes from unresolved V genes, and the rest has no known cause. This sample comprises about 150,000 clones, around 79% of them detected only once. Around 3% of the sample rests with the top ten. Sequences were obtained from PBMCs. The source is a man in his forties in good health and CMV-seropositive.

The chain has TRBV10-3 and TRBJ2-1, with D possibly being TRBD2 (6 bases). The length of the CDR3 is 14 residues. The V end was cut by 7 bases, the J end by 7 bases, with 17 bases between. Germline V gene lookup returns CDR1 ENHRY and CDR2 SYGVKD. The CDR3 DNA reads as TGTGCCATCATGGCGGGAAGGGAGAGGAATGAGCAGTTCTTC. This codes for CAIMAGRERNEQFF.

This clone occurred once. The gene calls are TRBV5-1 and TRBJ2-1; the D gene is possibly TRBD2 (6 bases). Germline CDR1 SGHRS, CDR2 YFSETQ. The V end was cut by 4 bases, the J end by 6 bases, with 17 bases between. The length of the CDR3 is 15 residues. For the CDR3, the DNA is TGCGCCAGCAGCCTACGGGAGAAAGTGGGCAATGAGCAGTTCTTC. Amino acids: CASSLREKVGNEQFF.

CDR3 bases: TGTGCCAGCAGTTCTTCCCGGTCCGGGGAGCTGTTTTTT. It translates to CASSSSRSGELFF. The chain has TRBV27 and TRBJ2-2; D is ambiguous. V was cut by 4 bases and J by 6 bases, with 9 bases left in between. This CDR3 comprises 13 residues. The germline V gene encodes CDR1 MNHEY and CDR2 SMNVEV (reference sequence).

The gene calls are TRBV29-1 and TRBJ2-5; 10 bases align to TRBD2. Germline CDR1 and CDR2: SQVTM and ANQGSEA. The CDR3 loop spans 17 amino acids. V gave up 4 bases and J gave up 4 bases; unmatched junction bases: 15. The CDR3 region is CSVGPLGAGGPGETQYF. The DNA for the CDR3 is TGCAGCGTTGGCCCCCTAGGAGCGGGAGGGCCGGGAGAGACCCAGTACTTC.

This clone was seen just once. This chain joins TRBV7-9 and TRBJ2-7; D gene ambiguous. The germline CDR1 and CDR2 sequences are SEHNR and FQNEAQ (reference sequence). CDR3 size: 12 residues. V dropped 5 bases and J dropped 2 bases, with 7 bases sitting between them. CDR3 region: CASSPGPYEQYF. CDR3 DNA sequence: TGTGCCAGCAGCCCTGGGCCCTACGAGCAGTACTTC.

CDR3: CASSLGTSGVSSYEQYF. The CDR3 DNA sequence: TGTGCCAGCAGCCTCGGGACTAGCGGGGTTAGCTCCTACGAGCAGTACTTC. This chain uses TRBV7-9 with TRBJ2-7; 13 bases agree with TRBD2. The V gene's germline CDR1 is SEHNR and CDR2 FQNEAQ (reference sequence). V lost 5 bases, J lost 0 bases, and 7 bases stayed unmatched. This CDR3 spans 17 amino acids.

The CDR3 is CASSRAWTGGANTGELFF. The CDR3 nucleotides read TGCGCCAGCAGCCGGGCTTGGACAGGGGGGGCGAACACCGGGGAGCTGTTTTTT. The rearrangement links TRBV4-1 to TRBJ2-2; 10 bases align to TRBD1. CDR3 length equals 18 residues. Germline values: CDR1 MGHRA, CDR2 YSYEKL. V lost 4 bases to trimming and J lost 0 bases; unmatched junction nucleotides: 8.

V gene TRBV28 combines with J gene TRBJ1-4, with D perhaps matching TRBD1 (5 bases). Trimming cost V 6 bases and J 3 bases, with 11 bases left between them. CDR3 length: 14 amino acids. CDR1 MDHEN and CDR2 SYDVKM come from the germline V gene. CDR3 sequence: CASSHQGANEKLFF. DNA of the CDR3: TGTGCCAGCAGCCATCAGGGCGCTAATGAAAAACTGTTTTTT.

This chain links TRBV19 with TRBJ1-2; D call uncertain. Trimming shortened V by 9 bases and J by 5 bases, and 13 bases separated the two germline ends. This CDR3 is 12 amino acids long. Germline V lookup: CDR1 LNHDA, CDR2 SQIVND (reference sequence). CDR3 sequence reads: CASNAPGYGYTF. The CDR3 DNA follows: TGTGCCAGCAACGCCCCCGGGTATGGCTACACCTTC.

As concerns this clone: A read error may account for a junction end that differs from germline. The same CDR3 can be traced to other DNA sequences in this sample. The CDR3 loop reads CASSLLRDRLNTEAFF. The CDR3 DNA follows: TGTGCCAGCAGCTTGCTCCGGGACAGACTCAACACTGAAGCCTTCTTT. V gene TRBV7-8 combines with J gene TRBJ1-1; 7 bases are a match to TRBD1. Germline V lookup: CDR1 SGHVS, CDR2 FQNEAQ. The CDR3 length is 16 residues.

This chain uses TRBV27 with TRBJ1-5; D gene ambiguous. V lost 2 bases, J lost 6 bases, and 5 bases lay in between. Germline V gene sequence: CDR1 MNHEY, CDR2 SMNVEV (reference sequence). The CDR3 is made up of 12 amino acids. CDR3 loop: CASSLLGQPQHF. The DNA for the CDR3 is TGTGCCAGCAGTTTACTCGGTCAGCCCCAGCATTTT.

This clone was seen more than once but under ten times. The rearrangement joins TRBV4-1 to TRBJ1-3; possibly TRBD1 for D (5 bases). Germline V CDR1 and CDR2: MGHRA, YSYEKL. Trimming pared 3 bases from V and 9 bases from J, leaving 24 bases between. The length of the CDR3 is 17 residues. CDR3 in amino acids: CASSHSLVRGPVVTIYF. DNA of the CDR3: TGCGCCAGCAGCCACTCCCTTGTGCGGGGCCCCGTGGTCACCATATATTTT.

V is TRBV4-1 and J is TRBJ1-1; tentatively, D is TRBD1 (5 bases). Germline assignment: CDR1 MGHRA and CDR2 YSYEKL. CDR3 size: 16 residues. The ends were cut back, 4 bases at V and 0 bases at J, with 15 bases in the middle. Here the CDR3 DNA reads TGCGCCAGCAGCCCGCATGGCGCAGGGTTGAACACTGAAGCTTTCTTT. Protein: CASSPHGAGLNTEAFF.

The chain is built from TRBV19 and TRBJ2-6; D may be TRBD1 (5 bases). Trimming removed 3 bases at V and 2 bases at J, with 14 bases between. Germline values: CDR1 LNHDA, CDR2 SQIVND (reference sequence). The CDR3 totals 17 residues. For the CDR3, the DNA is TGTGCCAGTAGTATTCCGGGCAGGGCAACTGGGGCCAACGTCCTGACTTTC. Translating gives CASSIPGRATGANVLTF.

V gene TRBV30 combines with J gene TRBJ2-7; TRBD2 matches at 11 bases. Looked up from germline, CDR1 is GTSNPN and CDR2 is SVGIG (reference sequence). This CDR3 spans 15 amino acids. V shed 3 bases, J shed 1 base, and the junction held 5 bases outside the gene matches. The CDR3 coding sequence is TGTGCCTGGAGACTAGCGGGGGCCCTTTCCTACGAGCAGTACTTC. It is translated as CAWRLAGALSYEQYF.

The chain combines TRBV30 with TRBJ1-2; tentative D call: TRBD1 (6 bases). The CDR3 length is 12 residues. V lost 1 base to trimming and J lost 4 bases, with 7 bases between them. Germline V gives CDR1 GTSNPN, CDR2 SVGIG (reference sequence). DNA for the CDR3: TGTGCCTGGAGTGGGGGGCCCTATGGCTACACCTTC. Protein product: CAWSGGPYGYTF.

The V and J genes are TRBV28 and TRBJ2-7, with TRBD2 identical over 9 bases. Trimming at V came to 5 bases and at J to 3 bases, leaving 11 bases not matched to a gene. The CDR3 is 16 residues long. Germline-derived CDR1 and CDR2 are MDHEN and SYDVKM. For the CDR3, the DNA is TGTGCCAGCAGTCCTAGCGGGATAATTCCGTACTACGAGCAGTACTTC. As protein: CASSPSGIIPYYEQYF. The variable domain in full, completed from reference TRBV28 and TRBJ2-7, reads DVKVTQSSRYLVKRTGEKVFLECVQDMDHENMFWYRQDPGLGLRLIYFSYDVKMKEKGDIPEGYSVSREKKERFSLILESASTNQTSMYLCASSPSGIIPYYEQYFGPGTRLTVT.

A remark on this clone: Relative to the germline gene, one junction end is altered; a read error may explain this. The chain links TRBV6-5 to TRBJ1-2, with TRBD1 identical over 7 bases. This CDR3 region has 13 residues. CDR1 is MNHEY, CDR2 SVGAGI, per germline. In nucleotides, the CDR3 is TGTGCCAGCAGTTACTCACAGGGGACACCAAAAGACTTC. This translates into CASSYSQGTPKDF.